The 32 T cell receptor beta chains below were found in one sample sequenced in a study of T cell responses to AZD1222 COVID-19 vaccine (dated by TCRdb to about 2021). This specimen's time point label, interpreted: about 28 days (+/-7) after the second vaccine dose. The protocol used for the library was the immunoSEQ multiplex PCR assay. The clones in this table, taken by TCRdb from immuneACCESS, are in-frame only. Not every clone is retained; where verified, under half of the shortfall comes from an unresolved V gene, and the cause of the rest is unknown. The sample profile shows about 81,000 clones; around 90% of them were found once. The ten largest make up 8% of the sample. The sequencing used peripheral blood, collected 28 days after the second AZD1222 dose. These receptors were taken from an adult who received the AZD1222 COVID-19 vaccine.

The chain combines TRBV28 with TRBJ1-2; D unresolved. This CDR3 spans 12 amino acids. Per germline, CDR1 MDHEN and CDR2 SYDVKM. The germline V and J ends were trimmed by 3 bases and 5 bases, with 7 bases remaining between them. The CDR3 DNA reads as TGTGCCAGCAGTTTTTCCCAGTATGGCTACACCTTC. This codes for CASSFSQYGYTF.

The rearrangement joins TRBV19 to TRBJ2-7; tentatively, D is TRBD2 (5 bases). CDR1 and CDR2 from the germline V gene are LNHDA and SQIVND (reference sequence). CDR3 length: 13 amino acids. V lost 4 bases and J lost 0, with 7 bases in between. In DNA form, the CDR3 reads TGTGCCAGTAGTACAGGACTCTCCTACGAGCAGTACTTC. This codes for CASSTGLSYEQYF.

This clone occurred once. The CDR3 reads CASSLAPGAYEQYF. The CDR3 DNA follows: TGCGCCAGCAGCTTGGCGCCGGGGGCCTACGAGCAGTACTTC. The chain combines TRBV5-1 with TRBJ2-7, with TRBD2 as a possible D gene (6 bases). Germline CDR1 SGHRS, CDR2 YFSETQ. The CDR3 consists of 14 residues. V dropped 0 bases and J dropped 2 bases, with 9 bases sitting between them.

This chain joins TRBV19 and TRBJ1-2; 7 nucleotides align to TRBD1. The CDR3 runs to 12 residues. Unmatched junction bases numbered 3, after V lost 4 bases and J lost 7 bases. Germline CDR1 LNHDA, CDR2 SQIVND (reference sequence). CDR3 nucleotides: TGTGCCAGTAGTAAAACAGGGGCTGGCTACACCTTC. Amino acids: CASSKTGAGYTF.

The chain recombines TRBV7-2 with TRBJ1-4; no clear D gene. Trimming pared 11 bases from V and 3 bases from J, leaving 13 bases between. The CDR3 is 13 amino acids. Germline V CDR1 and CDR2: SGHTA, FQGNSA. The CDR3 nucleotides are TGTGCCGGAGGTTCGGCAGCTAATGAAAAACTGTTTTTT. It encodes CAGGSAANEKLFF. Variable domain in full (rest from reference TRBV7-2 and TRBJ1-4): GAGVSQSPSNKVTEKGKDVELRCDPISGHTALYWYRQSLGQGLEFLIYFQGNSAPDKSGLPSDRFSAERTGGSVSTLTIQRTQQEDSAVYLCAGGSAANEKLFFGSGTQLSVL.

The gene calls are TRBV7-2 and TRBJ2-2, with unresolved D. This CDR3 is built from 15 residues. Germline V gene data show CDR1 as SGHTA and CDR2 as FQGNSA. The germline V and J ends were trimmed by 1 base and 2 bases, with 8 bases remaining between them. The CDR3 sequence is CASSLDVVNTGELFF. The DNA for the CDR3 is TGTGCCAGCAGCTTAGACGTGGTTAACACCGGGGAGCTGTTTTTT. The whole variable domain, filled in from reference TRBV7-2 and TRBJ2-2, reads GAGVSQSPSNKVTEKGKDVELRCDPISGHTALYWYRQSLGQGLEFLIYFQGNSAPDKSGLPSDRFSAERTGGSVSTLTIQRTQQEDSAVYLCASSLDVVNTGELFFGEGSRLTVL.

The V gene is TRBV19, the J gene TRBJ2-1; D gene ambiguous. Trimming pared 3 bases from V and 0 bases from J, leaving 15 bases between. Germline V gene lookup returns CDR1 LNHDA and CDR2 SQIVND (reference sequence). This CDR3 has 17 residues. CDR3 sequence: CASSIQVWPPSYNEQFF. CDR3 in DNA: TGTGCCAGTAGTATTCAAGTGTGGCCGCCCTCCTACAATGAGCAGTTCTTC.

This clone was detected a few times. The CDR3 coding sequence is TGTGCCAGCAGCCAAGACGGTTCGGGGGGAAACACCATATATTTT. This translates into CASSQDGSGGNTIYF. The J gene is TRBJ1-3, the V gene TRBV3-1 (or the pseudogene TRBV3-2); D uncertain. The V end was cut by 0 bases, the J end by 4 bases, with 10 bases between. Germline V gives CDR1 LGHDT, CDR2 YNNKEL (reference sequence). The CDR3 sequence is 15 residues long.

This chain joins TRBV18 and TRBJ2-5; D possibly matches TRBD1 or TRBD2 (6 bases each). The V gene's germline CDR1 is KGHSH and CDR2 LQKENI. The V end was cut by 4 bases, the J end by 1 base, with 13 bases between. The CDR3 covers 15 residues. The CDR3 loop reads CASSRGGTTQETQYF. The CDR3 DNA reads as TGTGCCAGCTCACGGGGCGGGACAACCCAAGAGACCCAGTACTTC.

The rearrangement uses TRBV27 and TRBJ2-2; 11 bases are shared with TRBD2. J was trimmed by 7 bases and V by 6 bases; bases with no gene match: 13. The germline gives CDR1 MNHEY, CDR2 SMNVEV (reference sequence). The CDR3 is 17 amino acids. CDR3 bases: TGTGCCAGCAGCCCTCGGTTAGCGGGAGGGCCTGGCGGGGAGCTGTTTTTT. Translating it yields CASSPRLAGGPGGELFF.

This chain links TRBV19 with TRBJ1-2; D call uncertain. Deletions cut 3 bases from V and 8 bases from J, with 10 bases between. The CDR3 extends over 12 amino acids. The germline V gene has CDR1 LNHDA and CDR2 SQIVND (reference sequence). CDR3 sequence: CASSMSLGGYTF. DNA for the CDR3: TGTGCCAGTAGTATGTCTCTGGGAGGCTACACCTTC.

The chain links TRBV5-4 to TRBJ2-1; 10 bases match TRBD1. The J segment lost 4 bases and the V segment lost 3 bases, leaving 4 bases of the junction unmatched. Germline V gene sequence: CDR1 SGHNT, CDR2 YYREEE (reference sequence). The CDR3 length is 15 residues. Here the CDR3 DNA reads TGTGCCAGCAGCTCGGGACAGGGGTTTTACAATGAGCAGTTCTTC. Encoded protein: CASSSGQGFYNEQFF. The variable domain in full, completed from reference TRBV5-4 and TRBJ2-1, reads ETGVTQSPTHLIKTRGQQVTLRCSSQSGHNTVSWYQQALGQGPQFIFQYYREEENGRGNFPPRFSGLQFPNYSSELNVNALELDDSALYLCASSSGQGFYNEQFFGPGTRLTVL.

The V and J genes are TRBV19 and TRBJ2-1; possible D gene TRBD2, 6 bases. CDR3 size: 13 residues. Germline V gene sequence: CDR1 LNHDA, CDR2 SQIVND (reference sequence). V was clipped by 5 bases and J by 2 bases, with 7 bases between them. The CDR3 loop is CASSPGAYNEQFF. CDR3 DNA: TGTGCCAGTAGTCCGGGGGCCTACAATGAGCAGTTCTTC.

This sequence joins TRBV29-1 and TRBJ2-7; 9 bases are a match to TRBD1. In germline, CDR1 is SQVTM, CDR2 ANQGSEA. The CDR3 runs 14 residues. V lost 7 bases to trimming and J lost 3 bases; unmatched junction nucleotides: 10. The CDR3 DNA follows: TGCAGCGCGGGGGAAGGGACAGGGATCTACGAGCAGTACTTC. Its translation: CSAGEGTGIYEQYF.

This chain links TRBV30 with TRBJ1-6; D unclear. The V and J ends lost 4 bases and 8 bases respectively, with 12 bases between them. Germline values: CDR1 GTSNPN, CDR2 SVGIG (reference sequence). This CDR3 contains 13 residues. CDR3 loop: CAWTIGEHSPLHF. The CDR3 region has the DNA TGTGCCTGGACTATCGGGGAGCATTCACCCCTCCACTTT.

The count of this clone is one. The CDR3 DNA is TGTGCCAGCGCTAGCGGGGGGAGAATGGACAATGAGCAGTTCTTC. Its protein is CASASGGRMDNEQFF. The chain uses TRBV28 and TRBJ2-1; TRBD2 matches 11 bases. The CDR3 has 15 residues. The V gene end was trimmed by 8 bases and the J gene end by 5 bases; junction bases not matched to a gene: 8. The germline V gene has CDR1 MDHEN and CDR2 SYDVKM.

The J gene is TRBJ2-5, the V gene TRBV7-9; 15 nucleotides line up with TRBD2. Germline CDR1 and CDR2: SEHNR and FQNEAQ (reference sequence). This CDR3 has 18 amino acids. Trimming took 3 bases from V and 4 from J; bases not matched to a gene: 9. This CDR3 is CASSFGLAGGVGGETQYF. The CDR3 DNA sequence: TGTGCCAGCAGCTTTGGACTAGCGGGAGGGGTAGGTGGAGAGACCCAGTACTTC.

The J gene is TRBJ1-3, the V gene TRBV27; D is unclear. The germline V and J ends were trimmed by 6 bases and 0 bases, with 9 bases remaining between them. This CDR3 contains 14 residues. Germline V gives CDR1 MNHEY, CDR2 SMNVEV (reference sequence). The CDR3 loop reads CASSLTYSGNTIYF. The CDR3 DNA sequence: TGTGCCAGCAGCCTTACCTACTCTGGAAACACCATATATTTT.

In its sample, this clone was seen once. The chain has TRBV10-1 and TRBJ2-1, with D possibly matching TRBD1 (5 bases). CDR1 is WNHNN and CDR2 is SYGVQD in the germline V gene (reference sequence). This CDR3 has 17 residues. V gave up 1 base and J gave up 3 bases, with 16 bases separating them. CDR3 sequence reads: CASSEYKVGRGYNEQFF. The DNA for the CDR3 is TGCGCCAGCAGTGAGTATAAAGTAGGAAGGGGCTACAATGAGCAGTTCTTC.

The J gene is TRBJ2-7, the V gene TRBV4-2; TRBD2 is a possible D gene (6 bases). The CDR3 has 18 residues. Trimming removed 1 base from V and 2 bases from J, with 21 bases in between. Germline V lookup: CDR1 LGHNA, CDR2 YNFKEQ. CDR3 sequence (DNA): TGTGCCAGCAGCCAAGGGAAGCCCTCCGGGACTTTTACCTACGAGCAGTACTTC. Translated, it gives CASSQGKPSGTFTYEQYF.

The V and J genes are TRBV6-6 and TRBJ1-3; 8 nucleotides align to TRBD1. Germline CDR1 and CDR2: MNHNY and SVGAGI (reference sequence). The CDR3 has 21 amino acids. With V trimmed by 5 bases and J by 3 bases, 24 bases remained unmatched. CDR3 protein: CASSPKLAGTGAFGFGNTIYF. The CDR3 nucleotides read TGTGCCAGCAGTCCTAAACTCGCCGGGACAGGTGCTTTCGGATTTGGAAACACCATATATTTT.

The chain's CDR3 is CSAELNEQFF. CDR3 nucleotides: TGCAGTGCAGAACTCAATGAGCAGTTCTTC. The chain is built from TRBV20-1 and TRBJ2-1; no clear D gene. The germline V gene encodes CDR1 DFQATT and CDR2 SNEGSKA (reference sequence). Trimming took 6 bases from V and 6 from J, leaving 6 bases between them. The CDR3 sequence is 10 residues long.

The chain recombines TRBV5-1 with TRBJ2-1; 13 bases are shared with TRBD2. With 3 bases clipped from V and 4 bases from J, the junction kept 7 bases outside the gene matches. CDR1 is SGHRS and CDR2 is YFSETQ in the germline V gene. The CDR3 has 17 amino acids. The chain's CDR3 is CASSSLAGGGAYNEQFF. The CDR3 DNA reads TGCGCCAGCAGCTCACTAGCGGGAGGGGGAGCGTACAATGAGCAGTTCTTC.

The gene calls are TRBV10-3 and TRBJ2-3; D is ambiguous. V gave up 2 bases and J gave up 6 bases, with 3 bases separating them. This CDR3 comprises 11 residues. CDR1 is ENHRY and CDR2 is SYGVKD in the germline V gene. The CDR3 coding sequence is TGTGCCATCAGTGAGGGGGATACGCAGTATTTT. Residues: CAISEGDTQYF.

This clone turned up a few times. V is TRBV2 and J is TRBJ2-7; D is ambiguous. CDR1 SNHLY and CDR2 FYNNEI come from the germline V gene. V was cut by 6 bases and J by 2 bases, with 8 bases left in between. The CDR3 is 12 residues long. The chain's CDR3 is CASRGFAYEQYF. CDR3 bases: TGTGCCAGCAGGGGTTTTGCCTACGAGCAGTACTTC. The whole variable domain, remainder taken from reference TRBV2 and TRBJ2-7, is EPEVTQTPSHQVTQMGQEVILRCVPISNHLYFYWYRQILGQKVEFLVSFYNNEISEKSEIFDDQFSVERPDGSNFTLKIRSTKLEDSAMYFCASRGFAYEQYFGPGTRLTVT.

This sequence joins TRBV7-3 and TRBJ1-3; D gene unclear. This CDR3 has 14 amino acids. Per germline, CDR1 SGHTA and CDR2 FQGTGA. The V and J ends lost 5 bases and 8 bases respectively, with 16 bases between them. CDR3 sequence reads: CASSPTGYADTIYF. CDR3 sequence (DNA): TGTGCCAGCAGCCCTACCGGGTATGCGGACACCATATATTTT.

The V and J genes are TRBV27 and TRBJ2-7; 8 nucleotides agree with TRBD2. Germline V gene data show CDR1 as MNHEY and CDR2 as SMNVEV (reference sequence). The CDR3 has 14 amino acids. V gave up 7 bases and J gave up 5 bases; unmatched junction bases: 10. CDR3 sequence reads: CASIFRDGRDEQYF. For the CDR3, the DNA is TGTGCCAGCATATTCCGGGACGGGAGGGACGAGCAGTACTTC.

This clone appeared once. The chain joins TRBV6-5 to TRBJ1-6; D is unclear. Germline V gene sequence: CDR1 MNHEY, CDR2 SVGAGI. The ends were cut back, 6 bases at V and 6 bases at J, with 9 bases in the middle. CDR3 size: 13 residues. CDR3 in DNA: TGTGCCAGCAGCCTCAGCCTTAATTCACCCCTCCACTTT. It yields the protein CASSLSLNSPLHF.

The J gene is TRBJ2-7, the V gene TRBV7-3; 9 bases align to TRBD1. The CDR3 runs 15 residues. The germline gives CDR1 SGHTA, CDR2 FQGTGA. Trimming took 1 base from V and 2 from J; bases not matched to a gene: 3. This CDR3 is CASSLMGQGTYEQYF. The CDR3 nucleotides read TGTGCCAGCAGCTTAATGGGACAGGGTACCTACGAGCAGTACTTC.

This clone was counted a single time. The V and J genes are TRBV10-1 and TRBJ2-5; the match to TRBD1 covers 8 bases. Per the germline V gene, CDR1 is WNHNN and CDR2 is SYGVQD (reference sequence). The length of the CDR3 is 13 residues. Trimming removed 11 bases from V and 4 bases from J; junction bases left unmatched: 9. CDR3 sequence: CAVLDRVVETQYF. CDR3 nucleotide sequence: TGCGCCGTGCTGGACAGGGTGGTAGAGACCCAGTACTTC.

On this clone: This same CDR3 is encoded by further DNA sequences in the sample. The chain employs TRBV7-9 and TRBJ2-7, with D possibly being TRBD2 (5 bases). CDR1 and CDR2 from the germline V gene are SEHNR and FQNEAQ (reference sequence). V was cut by 0 bases and J by 3 bases, with 9 bases left in between. The CDR3 spans 14 residues. The CDR3 loop is CASSLAEGSYEQYF. The CDR3 nucleotides read TGTGCCAGCAGCTTAGCTGAGGGAAGCTACGAGCAGTACTTC.

The gene calls are TRBV25-1 and TRBJ1-3; D is undetermined. V was trimmed by 8 bases and J by 4 bases, leaving 12 bases between them. Germline assignment: CDR1 MGHDK and CDR2 SYGVNS. The CDR3 covers 13 residues. The CDR3 is CASGLQDGNTIYF. The CDR3 DNA reads as TGTGCCAGCGGCCTTCAGGACGGAAACACCATATATTTT.